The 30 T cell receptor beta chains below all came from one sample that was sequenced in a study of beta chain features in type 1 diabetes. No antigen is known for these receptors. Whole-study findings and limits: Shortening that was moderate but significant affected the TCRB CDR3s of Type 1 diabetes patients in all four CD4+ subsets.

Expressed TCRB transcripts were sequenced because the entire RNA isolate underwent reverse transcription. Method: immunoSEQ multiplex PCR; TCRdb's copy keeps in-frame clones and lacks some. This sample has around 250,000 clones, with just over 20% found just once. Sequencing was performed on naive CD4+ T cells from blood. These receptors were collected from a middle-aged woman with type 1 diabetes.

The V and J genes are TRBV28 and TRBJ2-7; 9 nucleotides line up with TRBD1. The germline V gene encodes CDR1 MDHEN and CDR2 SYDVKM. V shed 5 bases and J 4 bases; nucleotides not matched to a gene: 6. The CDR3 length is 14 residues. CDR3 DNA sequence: TGTGCCAGCAGTACAGGGGGCCCCTCATACGAGCAGTACTTC. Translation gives CASSTGGPSYEQYF.

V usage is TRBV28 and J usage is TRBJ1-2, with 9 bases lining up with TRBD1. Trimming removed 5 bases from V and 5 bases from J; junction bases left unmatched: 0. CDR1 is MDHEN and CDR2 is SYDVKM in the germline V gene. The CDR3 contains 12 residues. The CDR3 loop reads CASSGTGYGYTF. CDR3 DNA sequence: TGTGCCAGCAGTGGGACAGGGTATGGCTACACCTTC.

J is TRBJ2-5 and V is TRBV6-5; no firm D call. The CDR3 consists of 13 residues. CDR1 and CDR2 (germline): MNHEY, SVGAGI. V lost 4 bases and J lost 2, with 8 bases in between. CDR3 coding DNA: TGTGCCAGCAGTTTAGTGGAGCAAGAGACCCAGTACTTC. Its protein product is CASSLVEQETQYF.

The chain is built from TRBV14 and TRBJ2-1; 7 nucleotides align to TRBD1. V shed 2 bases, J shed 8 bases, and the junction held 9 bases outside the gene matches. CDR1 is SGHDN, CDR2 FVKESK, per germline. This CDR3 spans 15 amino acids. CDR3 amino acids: CASSQRPTGTDEQFF. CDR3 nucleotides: TGTGCCAGCAGCCAAAGGCCGACAGGGACGGATGAGCAGTTCTTC.

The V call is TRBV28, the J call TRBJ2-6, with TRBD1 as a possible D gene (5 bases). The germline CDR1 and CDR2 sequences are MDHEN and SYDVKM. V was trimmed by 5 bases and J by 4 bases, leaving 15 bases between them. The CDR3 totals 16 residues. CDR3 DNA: TGTGCCAGCAGTAACACCAGGGTAACAGGGGCCAACGTCCTGACTTTC. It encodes CASSNTRVTGANVLTF.

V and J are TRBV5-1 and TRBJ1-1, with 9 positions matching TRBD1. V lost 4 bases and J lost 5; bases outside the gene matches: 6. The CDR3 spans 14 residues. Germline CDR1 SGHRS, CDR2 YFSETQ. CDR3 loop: CASSAYRGQTEAFF. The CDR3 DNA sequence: TGCGCCAGCAGCGCCTACAGGGGGCAAACTGAAGCTTTCTTT. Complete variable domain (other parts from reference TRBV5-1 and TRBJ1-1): KAGVTQTPRYLIKTRGQQVTLSCSPISGHRSVSWYQQTPGQGLQFLFEYFSETQRNKGNFPGRFSGRQFSNSRSEMNVSTLELGDSALYLCASSAYRGQTEAFFGQGTRLTVV.

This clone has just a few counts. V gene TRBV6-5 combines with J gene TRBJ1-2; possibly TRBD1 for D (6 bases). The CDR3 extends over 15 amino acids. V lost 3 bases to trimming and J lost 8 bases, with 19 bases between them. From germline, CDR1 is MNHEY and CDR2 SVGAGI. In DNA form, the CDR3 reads TGTGCCAGCAGTTATATCCCTGGCAGGGGAAACGGCTACACCTTC. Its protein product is CASSYIPGRGNGYTF.

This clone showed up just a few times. CDR3 sequence: CAGGGPYEQYF. CDR3 DNA: TGTGCCGGGGGGGGGCCTTACGAGCAGTACTTC. V gene TRBV7-9 combines with J gene TRBJ2-7; a weak D match, TRBD2 (7 bases). The germline V gene encodes CDR1 SEHNR and CDR2 FQNEAQ (reference sequence). With 11 bases removed from V and 4 bases from J, the gap between germline ends came to 12 bases. The CDR3 is made up of 11 amino acids.

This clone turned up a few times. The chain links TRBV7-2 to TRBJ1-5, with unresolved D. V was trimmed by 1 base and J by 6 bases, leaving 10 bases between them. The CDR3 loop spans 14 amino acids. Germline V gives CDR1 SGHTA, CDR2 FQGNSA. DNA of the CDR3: TGTGCCAGCAGCTTAGACGGTTCCGGTCAGCCCCAGCATTTT. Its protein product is CASSLDGSGQPQHF.

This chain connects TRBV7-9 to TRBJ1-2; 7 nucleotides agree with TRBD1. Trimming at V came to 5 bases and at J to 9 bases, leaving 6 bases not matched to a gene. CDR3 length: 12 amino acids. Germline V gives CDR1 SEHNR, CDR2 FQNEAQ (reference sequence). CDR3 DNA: TGTGCCAGCAGCCCGGGACAGAGGAGCTACACCTTC. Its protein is CASSPGQRSYTF.

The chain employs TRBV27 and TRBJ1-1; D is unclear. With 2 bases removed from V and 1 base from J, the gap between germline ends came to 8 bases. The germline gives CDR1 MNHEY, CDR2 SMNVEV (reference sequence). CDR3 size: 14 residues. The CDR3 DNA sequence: TGTGCCAGCAGTTTAAGACTGGAGAACACTGAAGCTTTCTTT. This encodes CASSLRLENTEAFF.

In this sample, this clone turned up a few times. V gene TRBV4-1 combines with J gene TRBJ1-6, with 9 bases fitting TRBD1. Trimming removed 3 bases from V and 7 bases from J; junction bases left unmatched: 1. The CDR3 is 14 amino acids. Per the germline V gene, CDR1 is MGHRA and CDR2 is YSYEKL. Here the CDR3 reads CASSQDRGNSPLHF. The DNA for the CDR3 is TGCGCCAGCAGCCAGGACAGGGGAAATTCACCCCTCCACTTT.

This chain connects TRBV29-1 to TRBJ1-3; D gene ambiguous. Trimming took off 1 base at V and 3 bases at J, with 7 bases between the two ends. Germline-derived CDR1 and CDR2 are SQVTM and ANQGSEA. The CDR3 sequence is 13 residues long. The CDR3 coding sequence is TGCAGCGTTGAAGGGCGGAGTGGAAACACCATATATTTT. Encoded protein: CSVEGRSGNTIYF.

The CDR3 reads CSVTRDRGYEQYF. CDR3 nucleotides: TGCAGCGTGACCCGGGACAGGGGATACGAGCAGTACTTC. V usage is TRBV29-1 and J usage is TRBJ2-7, with TRBD1 matching over 10 bases. Germline CDR1 and CDR2: SQVTM and ANQGSEA. There are 13 residues in the CDR3. Unmatched junction bases numbered 6, after V lost 6 bases and J lost 4 bases.

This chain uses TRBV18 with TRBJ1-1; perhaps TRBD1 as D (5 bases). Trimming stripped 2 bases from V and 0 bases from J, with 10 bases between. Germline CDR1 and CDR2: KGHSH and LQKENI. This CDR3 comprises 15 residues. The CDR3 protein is CASSPTTGVNTEAFF. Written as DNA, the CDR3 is TGTGCCAGCTCACCAACCACGGGGGTGAACACTGAAGCTTTCTTT.

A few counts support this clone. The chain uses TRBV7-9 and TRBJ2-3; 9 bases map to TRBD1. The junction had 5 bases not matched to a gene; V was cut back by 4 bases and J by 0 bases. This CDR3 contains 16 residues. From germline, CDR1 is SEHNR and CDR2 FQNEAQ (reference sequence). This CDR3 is CASSSVQGASTDTQYF. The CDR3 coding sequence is TGTGCCAGCAGCTCCGTACAGGGGGCTAGCACAGATACGCAGTATTTT.

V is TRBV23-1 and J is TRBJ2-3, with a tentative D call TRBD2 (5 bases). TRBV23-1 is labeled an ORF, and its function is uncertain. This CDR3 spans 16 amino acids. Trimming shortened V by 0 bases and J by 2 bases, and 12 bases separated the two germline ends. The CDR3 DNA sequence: TGCGCCAGCAGTCAATCGTCCCGGGATAACACAGATACGCAGTATTTT. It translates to CASSQSSRDNTDTQYF.

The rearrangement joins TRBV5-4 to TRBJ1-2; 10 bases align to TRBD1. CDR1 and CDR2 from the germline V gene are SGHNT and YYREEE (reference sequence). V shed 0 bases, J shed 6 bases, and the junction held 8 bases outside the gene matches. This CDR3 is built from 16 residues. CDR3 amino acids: CASSLDLGTGVNGYTF. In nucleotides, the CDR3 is TGTGCCAGCAGCTTGGATCTAGGGACAGGGGTTAATGGCTACACCTTC. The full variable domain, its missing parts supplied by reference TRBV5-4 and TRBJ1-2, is ETGVTQSPTHLIKTRGQQVTLRCSSQSGHNTVSWYQQALGQGPQFIFQYYREEENGRGNFPPRFSGLQFPNYSSELNVNALELDDSALYLCASSLDLGTGVNGYTFGSGTRLTVV.

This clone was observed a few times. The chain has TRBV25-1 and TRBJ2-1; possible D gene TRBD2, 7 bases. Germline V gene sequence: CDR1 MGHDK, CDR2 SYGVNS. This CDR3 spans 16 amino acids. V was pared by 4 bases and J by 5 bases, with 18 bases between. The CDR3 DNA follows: TGTGCCAGCAGTGTTTTGGGGGGGGCCGTACACAATGAGCAGTTCTTC. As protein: CASSVLGGAVHNEQFF. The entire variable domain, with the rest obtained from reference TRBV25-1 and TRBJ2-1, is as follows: EADIYQTPRYLVIGTGKKITLECSQTMGHDKMYWYQQDPGMELHLIHYSYGVNSTEKGDLSSESTVSRIRTEHFPLTLESARPSHTSQYLCASSVLGGAVHNEQFFGPGTRLTVL.

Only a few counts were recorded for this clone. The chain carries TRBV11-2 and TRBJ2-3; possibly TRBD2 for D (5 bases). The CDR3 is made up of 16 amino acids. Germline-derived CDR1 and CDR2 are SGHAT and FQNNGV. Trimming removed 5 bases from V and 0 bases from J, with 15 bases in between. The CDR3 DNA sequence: TGTGCCAGCAGCCGGGGAACGTCTTTTAGCACAGATACGCAGTATTTT. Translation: CASSRGTSFSTDTQYF.

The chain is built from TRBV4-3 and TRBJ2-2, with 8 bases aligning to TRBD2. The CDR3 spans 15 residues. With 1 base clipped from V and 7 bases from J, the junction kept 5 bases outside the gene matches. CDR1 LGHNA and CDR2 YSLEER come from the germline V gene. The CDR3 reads CASSQAGGPIGELFF. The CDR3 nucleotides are TGCGCCAGCAGCCAAGCGGGAGGGCCGATCGGGGAGCTGTTTTTT.

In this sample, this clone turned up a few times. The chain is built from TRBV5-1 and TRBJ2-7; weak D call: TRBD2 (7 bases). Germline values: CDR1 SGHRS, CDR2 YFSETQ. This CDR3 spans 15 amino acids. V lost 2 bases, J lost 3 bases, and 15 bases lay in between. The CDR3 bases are TGCGCCAGCAGCTTACCGGCGGGGGCGAACTACGAGCAGTACTTC. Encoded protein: CASSLPAGANYEQYF.

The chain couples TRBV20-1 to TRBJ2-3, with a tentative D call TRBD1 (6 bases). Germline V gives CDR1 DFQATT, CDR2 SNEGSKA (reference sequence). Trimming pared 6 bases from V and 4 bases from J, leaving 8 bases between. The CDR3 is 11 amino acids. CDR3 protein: CSAEGADTQYF. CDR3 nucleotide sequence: TGCAGTGCAGAGGGGGCAGATACGCAGTATTTT.

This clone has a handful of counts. CDR3 region: CASRQAGTSPSEQFF. For the CDR3, the DNA is TGTGCCAGCAGACAGGCTGGGACTTCCCCTAGTGAGCAGTTCTTC. The gene calls are TRBV14 and TRBJ2-1; TRBD2 might be the D (6 bases). The ends were cut back, 6 bases at V and 9 bases at J, with 21 bases in the middle. Looked up from germline, CDR1 is SGHDN and CDR2 is FVKESK. This CDR3 region has 15 residues.

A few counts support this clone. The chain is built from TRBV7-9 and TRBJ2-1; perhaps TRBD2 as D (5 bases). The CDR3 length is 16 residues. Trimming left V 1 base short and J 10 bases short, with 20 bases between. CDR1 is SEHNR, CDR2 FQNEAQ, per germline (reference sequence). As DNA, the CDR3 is TGTGCCAGCAGCTTAGAGATTGGACTCGCTAGTTGGGAGCAGTTCTTC. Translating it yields CASSLEIGLASWEQFF.

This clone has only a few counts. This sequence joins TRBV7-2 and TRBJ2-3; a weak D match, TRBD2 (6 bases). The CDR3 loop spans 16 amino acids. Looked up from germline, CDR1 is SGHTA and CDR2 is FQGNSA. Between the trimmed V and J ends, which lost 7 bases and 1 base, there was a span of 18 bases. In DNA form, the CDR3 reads TGTGCCAGCACACCCGTTTTGGGGGGTGGCACAGATACGCAGTATTTT. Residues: CASTPVLGGGTDTQYF.

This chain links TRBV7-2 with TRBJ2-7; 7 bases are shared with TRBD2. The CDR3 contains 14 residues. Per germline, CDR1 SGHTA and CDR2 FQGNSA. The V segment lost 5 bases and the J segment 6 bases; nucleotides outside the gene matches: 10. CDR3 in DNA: TGTGCCAGCAGCCCCGACCAGCGGGAAGGCGAGCAGTACTTC. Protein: CASSPDQREGEQYF.

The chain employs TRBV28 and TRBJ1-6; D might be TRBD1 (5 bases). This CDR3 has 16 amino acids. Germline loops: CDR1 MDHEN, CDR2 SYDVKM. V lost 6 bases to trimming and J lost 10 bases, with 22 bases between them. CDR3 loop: CASSHRLRRAGSPLHF. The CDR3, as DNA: TGTGCCAGCAGCCATCGGCTTAGAAGGGCAGGGTCACCCCTCCACTTT.

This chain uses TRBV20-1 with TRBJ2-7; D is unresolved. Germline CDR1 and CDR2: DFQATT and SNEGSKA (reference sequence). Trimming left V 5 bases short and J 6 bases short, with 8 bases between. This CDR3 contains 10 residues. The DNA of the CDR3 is TGCAGTGCTGGCCTCCTCGAGCAGTACTTC. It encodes CSAGLLEQYF.

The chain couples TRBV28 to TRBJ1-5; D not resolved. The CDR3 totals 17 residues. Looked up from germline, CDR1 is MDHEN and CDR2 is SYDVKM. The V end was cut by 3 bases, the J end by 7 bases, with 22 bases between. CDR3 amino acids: CASSLGTGWKGGQPQHF. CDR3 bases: TGTGCCAGCAGTTTGGGCACGGGGTGGAAGGGAGGACAGCCCCAGCATTTT.